These 26 T cell receptor beta chains share one sample of origin, sequenced in a study of CD8 T cells in Susac syndrome (dated by TCRdb to between 2018 and 2021). The library was built by means of the immunoSEQ multiplex PCR assay. RNA was extracted with the RNeasy kit and roughly 0.45 to 1 ug was reverse transcribed using random hexamers. TCRdb's own reprocessing of the public reads used fastp at Q25 and MiXCR and kept productive beta chains. For every CDR3 protein sequence, its rows merge into one entry that carries the most common genes and DNA. A total of 150,000 to 200,000 distinct CDR3 sequences appear in this sample, 85% to 95% of them only once. The leading ten clones occupy around 0.13% of the sample. Sample: CD4+ T cells from PBMCs. The receptors shown here come from a human donor in good health.

The chain has TRBV9 and TRBJ2-4, with 7 bases matching TRBD1. J was trimmed by 5 bases and V by 4 bases; bases with no gene match: 6. The length of the CDR3 is 14 residues. Germline-derived CDR1 and CDR2 are SGDLS and YYNGEE. The CDR3 here is CASSPRTGENIQYF. The CDR3 nucleotides read TGTGCCAGCAGCCCCCGGACAGGAGAAAACATTCAGTACTTC.

The chain joins TRBV3-1 to TRBJ1-3; no definite D call. V dropped 1 base and J dropped 4 bases, with 11 bases sitting between them. The CDR3 is 15 amino acids. Germline lookup yields CDR1 LGHDT and CDR2 YNNKEL (reference sequence). The CDR3 DNA follows: TGTGCCAGCAGCCAAGGGGCGGGGAGAGGAAACACCATATATTTT. Its translation: CASSQGAGRGNTIYF.

V is TRBV6-5 and J is TRBJ2-2, with D hard to call. The CDR3 sequence is 16 residues long. Germline CDR1 is MNHEY and CDR2 is SVGAGI. Between the trimmed V and J ends, which lost 2 bases and 2 bases, there was a span of 12 bases. The DNA for the CDR3 is TGTGCCAGCAGTTACCGGAAGGATCCTAACACCGGGGAGCTGTTTTTT. Protein product: CASSYRKDPNTGELFF.

V is TRBV20-1 and J is TRBJ1-2; the match to TRBD1 covers 8 bases. With V trimmed by 0 bases and J by 1 base, 1 base remained unmatched. Germline V gives CDR1 DFQATT, CDR2 SNEGSKA (reference sequence). CDR3 size: 14 residues. Written as DNA, the CDR3 is TGCAGTGCTAGAGAGGACAGGGATAACTATGGCTACACCTTC. Translating gives CSAREDRDNYGYTF.

V gene TRBV6-6 combines with J gene TRBJ2-3; a possible D gene is TRBD2 (6 bases). The CDR3 covers 16 residues. V lost 4 bases and J lost 2, with 16 bases in between. The germline gives CDR1 MNHNY, CDR2 SVGAGI (reference sequence). CDR3 amino acids: CASSSSGGANTDTQYF. The CDR3 bases are TGTGCCAGCAGTTCCTCCGGCGGGGCAAACACAGATACGCAGTATTTT.

The V gene is TRBV6-1, the J gene TRBJ1-2; D perhaps matches TRBD1 (5 bases). Germline V gene sequence: CDR1 MNHNS, CDR2 SASEGT. The CDR3 runs 16 residues. V lost 6 bases, J lost 3 bases, and 20 bases lay in between. In nucleotides, the CDR3 is TGTGCCAGCAGGGGAACAGGACATCAGAAAGACTATGGCTACACCTTC. It encodes CASRGTGHQKDYGYTF.

This chain links TRBV9 with TRBJ2-5; TRBD2 aligns across 9 bases. V shed 4 bases, J shed 4 bases, and the junction held 5 bases outside the gene matches. The germline gives CDR1 SGDLS, CDR2 YYNGEE. This CDR3 is 14 amino acids long. The DNA for the CDR3 is TGTGCCAGCAGCTCTAGCGGGGTCGGAGAGACCCAGTACTTC. Protein product: CASSSSGVGETQYF.

V gene TRBV10-3 combines with J gene TRBJ2-1; tentatively, D is TRBD1 (8 bases). This CDR3 has 14 amino acids. The V gene lost 7 bases and the J gene lost 1 base, with 11 bases spanning the gap. Germline lookup yields CDR1 ENHRY and CDR2 SYGVKD. The CDR3 coding sequence is TGTGCCATCAACAGGGGGGGGTCCTACAATGAGCAGTTCTTC. It encodes CAINRGGSYNEQFF.

The rearrangement links TRBV7-2 to TRBJ1-2; the D is unclear. The CDR3 consists of 13 residues. The germline gives CDR1 SGHTA, CDR2 FQGNSA. Trimming removed 5 bases at V and 2 bases at J, with 9 bases between. Here the CDR3 DNA reads TGTGCCAGCAGCCCATACTTAAACTATGGCTACACCTTC. It encodes CASSPYLNYGYTF.

The chain combines TRBV12-5 with TRBJ2-5; no clear D gene. The CDR3 sequence is 14 residues long. V shed 1 base and J shed 0 bases, with 6 bases lying between them. CDR1 LGHNT and CDR2 FRNRAP come from the germline V gene. CDR3 DNA sequence: TGTGCTAGTGGTTTGGGGACGGACCAAGAGACCCAGTACTTC. Protein product: CASGLGTDQETQYF.

The chain combines TRBV30 with TRBJ2-3; tentatively, D is TRBD1 (7 bases). Germline V gives CDR1 GTSNPN, CDR2 SVGIG (reference sequence). The CDR3 runs to 16 residues. V was pared by 2 bases and J by 3 bases, with 18 bases between. The DNA for the CDR3 is TGTGCCTGGAGTAAACCAAGGGCAGGGGGGACAGATACGCAGTATTTT. Residues: CAWSKPRAGGTDTQYF.

The CDR3 sequence is CASRSGQGSYGYTF. The CDR3 bases are TGTGCCAGCAGGTCGGGACAGGGGTCCTATGGCTACACCTTC. The V gene is TRBV28, the J gene TRBJ1-2, with 10 positions matching TRBD1. Per the germline V gene, CDR1 is MDHEN and CDR2 is SYDVKM. Trimming cost V 6 bases and J 4 bases; bases outside gene matches: 5. This CDR3 is built from 14 residues.

This sequence joins TRBV18 and TRBJ2-6; D is perhaps TRBD1 (5 bases). Trimming removed 4 bases from V and 0 bases from J, with 16 bases in between. CDR3 length: 18 amino acids. Looked up from germline, CDR1 is KGHSH and CDR2 is LQKENI. CDR3 sequence: CASSLSTVDLSGANVLTF. For the CDR3, the DNA is TGTGCCAGCTCACTATCGACAGTAGACCTCTCTGGGGCCAACGTCCTGACTTTC.

V is TRBV9 and J is TRBJ2-1, with TRBD2 matching over 7 bases. Germline V lookup: CDR1 SGDLS, CDR2 YYNGEE. This CDR3 is 12 amino acids long. J lost 8 bases, V lost 3 bases, and 2 bases had no gene match. The CDR3 DNA is TGTGCCAGCAGCGGACTAGCCGATGAGCAGTTCTTC. Its protein is CASSGLADEQFF.

This rearrangement joins TRBV5-1 to TRBJ1-1, with a weak D call TRBD1 (6 bases). In germline, CDR1 is SGHRS, CDR2 YFSETQ. Trimming cost V 4 bases and J 4 bases, with 14 bases left between them. The CDR3 extends over 14 amino acids. The CDR3 DNA reads TGCGCCAGCAGCGTGGGGGGCCGGGGCACTGAAGCTTTCTTT. This translates into CASSVGGRGTEAFF.

Written as DNA, the CDR3 is TGTGCCAGCGGGCCGACGGTTTTTGAAGCTTTCTTT. The encoded protein is CASGPTVFEAFF. J is TRBJ1-1 and V is TRBV7-9, with no clear D. Trimming removed 8 bases at V and 7 bases at J, with 14 bases between. There are 12 residues in the CDR3. Germline V gene sequence: CDR1 SEHNR, CDR2 FQNEAQ (reference sequence). Complete variable domain (other parts from reference TRBV7-9 and TRBJ1-1): DTGVSQNPRHKITKRGQNVTFRCDPISEHNRLYWYRQTLGQGPEFLTYFQNEAQLEKSRLLSDRFSAERPKGSFSTLEIQRTEQGDSAMYLCASGPTVFEAFFGQGTRLTVV.

This chain connects TRBV20-1 to TRBJ1-2; TRBD1 matches at 8 bases. This CDR3 has 13 residues. Looked up from germline, CDR1 is DFQATT and CDR2 is SNEGSKA (reference sequence). Losses at the gene ends were 6 bases for V and 0 bases for J; bases not matched to a gene: 3. The CDR3 bases are TGCAGTGCGCTGGACAGGGCTAACTATGGCTACACCTTC. Protein product: CSALDRANYGYTF.

The chain couples TRBV12-3 or TRBV12-4 to TRBJ2-3, with D perhaps matching TRBD2 (6 bases). The CDR3 loop spans 14 amino acids. Trimming took 3 bases from V and 1 from J, leaving 8 bases between them. CDR3 protein: CASSLSGGTDTQYF. CDR3 DNA sequence: TGTGCCAGCAGTTTGTCGGGGGGCACAGATACGCAGTATTTT.

The chain has TRBV20-1 and TRBJ1-5; no reliable D call. The CDR3 totals 15 residues. V was shortened by 4 bases and J by 6 bases, with 19 bases between the two germline ends. Germline V CDR1 and CDR2: DFQATT, SNEGSKA (reference sequence). CDR3 amino acids: CSATVGPRIAQPQHF. In nucleotides, the CDR3 is TGCAGTGCTACAGTTGGGCCCCGCATCGCTCAGCCCCAGCATTTT.

The genes are TRBV5-1 and TRBJ2-7; D not certain. The CDR3 sequence is 13 residues long. V was cut by 3 bases and J by 3 bases, with 10 bases left in between. Germline loops: CDR1 SGHRS, CDR2 YFSETQ. CDR3 nucleotide sequence: TGCGCCAGCAGCTCCGGGTTTTACTACGAGCAGTACTTC. Protein sequence: CASSSGFYYEQYF.

V usage is TRBV6-5 and J usage is TRBJ1-5, with D hard to call. This CDR3 is built from 14 residues. The V end was cut by 4 bases, the J end by 6 bases, with 13 bases between. The germline V gene has CDR1 MNHEY and CDR2 SVGAGI. The CDR3 sequence: CASSSQLEGQPQHF. In DNA, the CDR3 is TGTGCCAGCAGTTCTCAGTTGGAAGGTCAGCCCCAGCATTTT.

The V gene is TRBV3-1, the J gene TRBJ1-5; weak D call: TRBD1 (6 bases). The germline V gene has CDR1 LGHDT and CDR2 YNNKEL (reference sequence). V was pared by 3 bases and J by 0 bases, with 9 bases between. This CDR3 contains 15 residues. DNA for the CDR3: TGTGCCAGCAGCCACGGGACAAATAGCAATCAGCCCCAGCATTTT. It encodes CASSHGTNSNQPQHF. The full variable domain, completed using reference TRBV3-1 and TRBJ1-5, is DTAVSQTPKYLVTQMGNDKSIKCEQNLGHDTMYWYKQDSKKFLKIMFSYNNKELIINETVPNRFSPKSPDKAHLNLHINSLELGDSAVYFCASSHGTNSNQPQHFGDGTRLSIL.

The chain uses TRBV7-9 and TRBJ2-7, with 7 bases that match TRBD1. The CDR3 runs to 14 residues. Germline CDR1 is SEHNR and CDR2 is FQNEAQ (reference sequence). Trimming cost V 5 bases and J 1 base; bases outside gene matches: 5. The CDR3 nucleotides read TGTGCCAGCAGCCTGACACAGGGGTCCTACGAGCAGTACTTC. Translating gives CASSLTQGSYEQYF.

This chain joins TRBV21-1 and TRBJ1-1; the listed D gene, TRBD1, was not tested against the DNA. TRBV21-1 is termed a pseudogene. The CDR3 loop spans 15 amino acids. The CDR3 protein is CASSKGGGGNTEAFF. In DNA form, the CDR3 reads TGTGCCAGCAGCAAAGGGGGGGGTGGGAACACTGAAGCTTTCTTT.

The chain links TRBV20-1 to TRBJ1-1; possibly TRBD1 for D (6 bases). V was pared by 3 bases and J by 3 bases, with 8 bases between. This CDR3 has 12 amino acids. Looked up from germline, CDR1 is DFQATT and CDR2 is SNEGSKA (reference sequence). DNA of the CDR3: TGCAGTGCTAGGAGGGGGGACACTGAAGCTTTCTTT. This translates into CSARRGDTEAFF.

The chain combines TRBV12-3 or TRBV12-4 with TRBJ2-3; D perhaps matches TRBD2 (5 bases). V shed 3 bases and J shed 5 bases, with 12 bases lying between them. This CDR3 is built from 14 residues. For the CDR3, the DNA is TGTGCCAGCAGTTTCTTCGGGATCGAAGATACGCAGTATTTT. This sequence encodes CASSFFGIEDTQYF.